The rows below give T cell receptor beta chains drawn from one sample of a study of blood T cell repertoires in COVID-19. TCRdb keeps only in-frame clones here, not all; method: immunoSEQ multiplex PCR. The table has 25,000 or so clones, 75% to 90% seen once. Material for sequencing was peripheral blood. Source of these receptors: a human donor with acute or convalescent COVID-19. The donor label of this sample is uncertain. CDR3s include the opening cysteine and the closing phenylalanine or tryptophan. A D gene is named only where the DNA matches it firmly. The size of a clone is reported for some rows only, either as once, few or many, or as a class for expanded clones.

CDR3 DNA | CDR3 protein | clone size | J gene | D gene | V gene
TGTGCCATGGACAGGAGCTCCTATAATTCACCCCTCCACTTT | CAMDRSSYNSPLHF | . | TRBJ1-6 | TRBD1 | TRBV10-3
TGTGCCAGCTCCCTCGGGACAGGGGTCAATCAGCCCCAGCATTTT | CASSLGTGVNQPQHF | few | TRBJ1-5 | TRBD1 | TRBV18
TGTGCCATCAGCCCATCAGGGGGGTCCTACAATGAGCAGTTCTTC | CAISPSGGSYNEQFF | . | TRBJ2-1 | . | TRBV10-3
TGTGCCAGTAGTATCTTACGGGGTGGGAACACTGAAGCTTTCTTT | CASSILRGGNTEAFF | . | TRBJ1-1 | . | TRBV19
TGTGCCAGCAGTCCGACAGGGGGTAATCAGCCCCAGCATTTT | CASSPTGGNQPQHF | . | TRBJ1-5 | TRBD1 | TRBV6-4
TGTGCCAGCTCACCACCGTCGGGGGACTTGGTCTACGAGCAGTACTTC | CASSPPSGDLVYEQYF | . | TRBJ2-7 | . | TRBV18
TGCAGCGTTGGGTCCCCCAGGGGCAGCTATGGCTACACCTTC | CSVGSPRGSYGYTF | . | TRBJ1-2 | . | TRBV29-1
TGTGCCAGCAGCTCCGGGGGTTACACCTTC | CASSSGGYTF | . | TRBJ1-2 | . | TRBV21-1
TGTGCCAGCAGCCTAAGGGGGGGTGGGAACACTGAAGCTTTCTTT | CASSLRGGGNTEAFF | . | TRBJ1-1 | . | TRBV7-2
TGCGCCAGCAGCCGTACCCAAGTAGGGGTGAACACTGAAGCTTTCTTT | CASSRTQVGVNTEAFF | . | TRBJ1-1 | . | TRBV4-1
TGTGCCAGCAGCTTGGAGGGGTGGGCACAGGACACCTACGAGCAGTACTTC | CASSLEGWAQDTYEQYF | few | TRBJ2-7 | . | TRBV5-5
TGCGCCAGCGGAGGCAGGGGGCCAGATACGCAGTATTTT | CASGGRGPDTQYF | few | TRBJ2-3 | TRBD1 | TRBV5-1
TGTGCCAGCTCACCAACTGCGGCAAGTAATAATTCACCCCTCCACTTT | CASSPTAASNNSPLHF | few | TRBJ1-6 | . | TRBV18
TGTGCCAGCAGTTTAGATCTAGCGGGGGTGGAGACCCAGTACTTC | CASSLDLAGVETQYF | . | TRBJ2-5 | TRBD2 | TRBV27
TGTGCCAGCAGGCCGAGTCGGGAAGCTTCACCCCTCCACTTT | CASRPSREASPLHF | . | TRBJ1-6 | . | TRBV7-8
TGTGCCATACAACTATTCAGGGGCTCTGGAAACACCATATATTTT | CAIQLFRGSGNTIYF | . | TRBJ1-3 | . | TRBV2
TGTGCCAGCAGCTTAAGAGGGGGCGGCCTTGGCTACACCTTC | CASSLRGGGLGYTF | . | TRBJ1-2 | TRBD1 | TRBV5-4
TGTGCCAGCAAACGGGACAGGGGCAGATACGAGCAGTACTTC | CASKRDRGRYEQYF | once | TRBJ2-7 | TRBD1 | TRBV2
TGTGCCAGTAGTCTCGAGACCCGGAGCAATGAGCAGTTCTTC | CASSLETRSNEQFF | . | TRBJ2-1 | . | TRBV19
TGTGCCAGTAGTACCCAGGGACAGGGCTCAGGCTACGAGCAGTACTTC | CASSTQGQGSGYEQYF | . | TRBJ2-7 | TRBD1 | TRBV19
TGTGCCAGCAGTGAAAGCGGGGGAAGCTCCTACGAGCAGTACTTC | CASSESGGSSYEQYF | . | TRBJ2-7 | TRBD2 | TRBV6-4
TGTGCCAGCAGCCAACCCGGGACAGCACTTGGAAACACCATATATTTT | CASSQPGTALGNTIYF | . | TRBJ1-3 | TRBD1 | TRBV14
TGTGCCAGCAGCTCCGGGACAGGGGTGGTCTATGAGCAGTTCTTC | CASSSGTGVVYEQFF | . | TRBJ2-1 | TRBD1 | TRBV5-6
TGTGCCAGCAGTTACGGGAGTATGTTCCAAGAGACCCAGTACTTC | CASSYGSMFQETQYF | . | TRBJ2-5 | . | TRBV6-5
TGTGCCAGCAGCTTAGCAGGACAGGGGTTCTCTAACCCCTACAATGAGCAGTTCTTC | CASSLAGQGFSNPYNEQFF | once | TRBJ2-1 | TRBD1 | TRBV7-9
TGTGCCAGCAGCTCAACGACAGTTTACAATGAGCAGTTCTTC | CASSSTTVYNEQFF | . | TRBJ2-1 | . | TRBV7-2
TGCGCCAGCAGCCCATTAGGAGTGAACACTGAAGCTTTCTTT | CASSPLGVNTEAFF | . | TRBJ1-1 | . | TRBV5-1
TGTGCCAGCAGCCAAGTTGGGGCAGGGCAGTCACCCCTCCACTTT | CASSQVGAGQSPLHF | . | TRBJ1-6 | . | TRBV4-2
TGTGCCAGCACCGGGACAGGGGGCTGGACAGATACGCAGTATTTT | CASTGTGGWTDTQYF | . | TRBJ2-3 | TRBD1 | TRBV6-5
TGTGCCAGCAGCCCCCCTGCCCCTAATGAAGAGACCCAGTACTTC | CASSPPAPNEETQYF | . | TRBJ2-5 | . | TRBV7-2
TGCAGCATGACAGGGGGTGGAAACACCATATATTTT | CSMTGGGNTIYF | few | TRBJ1-3 | TRBD1 | TRBV29-1
TGTGCCAGCAGTGAAGCGCTTGGGGGGGCCATTCAGTACTTC | CASSEALGGAIQYF | . | TRBJ2-4 | . | TRBV2
TGTGCCAGCAGCTATGGGGCCGCAGGGACGGCGGGAGCCGGGGAGCTGTTTTTT | CASSYGAAGTAGAGELFF | . | TRBJ2-2 | TRBD2 | TRBV7-3
TGTGCCAGCAGTGAATCGGGATCTGACAATCAGCCCCAGCATTTT | CASSESGSDNQPQHF | once | TRBJ1-5 | . | TRBV25-1
TGTGCCAGCAGCTTGATGACAGGACCTCAAGAGACCCAGTACTTC | CASSLMTGPQETQYF | . | TRBJ2-5 | . | TRBV11-1
TGTGCCAGCAGCCCCGGGGGACTAGCGGGGGCAGATACGCAGTATTTT | CASSPGGLAGADTQYF | . | TRBJ2-3 | TRBD2 | TRBV3-1/TRBV3-2
TGCGCCAGCAGCTTGGCGCCTCAGGAAGTAGGCTACGAGCAGTACTTC | CASSLAPQEVGYEQYF | . | TRBJ2-7 | . | TRBV5-1
TGTGCCAGCAGCTCAAACAGGGTCTATAATGAAAAACTGTTTTTT | CASSSNRVYNEKLFF | . | TRBJ1-4 | . | TRBV2
TGCGCCAGCAGTGCTACTAATCAGCCCCAGCATTTT | CASSATNQPQHF | few | TRBJ1-5 | . | TRBV10-1
TGTGCCAGCAGCTTGGGGCTTCTGGAAAAACTGTTTTTT | CASSLGLLEKLFF | . | TRBJ1-4 | . | TRBV7-2
TGTGCCAGCAGTCCAGAACCTTTAGCCAAAAACATTCAGTACTTC | CASSPEPLAKNIQYF | . | TRBJ2-4 | . | TRBV6-4
TGTGCCACCAGTGACCCCAGACAGGGGTCGGGCACCGGGGAGCTGTTTTTT | CATSDPRQGSGTGELFF | . | TRBJ2-2 | TRBD1 | TRBV24-1
TGCGCCAGCAGCTTGATGGGGACAGGGGCCAACGTCCTGACTTTC | CASSLMGTGANVLTF | . | TRBJ2-6 | . | TRBV5-1
TGTGCCAGCAGCAGCGGAGGACAGGGTGAGACTGAAGCTTTCTTT | CASSSGGQGETEAFF | . | TRBJ1-1 | TRBD1 | TRBV5-4
TGCGCCAGCAGCTCGAGGACAGGGATGATGTACGAGCAGTACTTC | CASSSRTGMMYEQYF | . | TRBJ2-7 | TRBD1 | TRBV5-1
TGTGCCAGCAGCAAAGAGCGAGGAAAGTCCGGGGAGCTGTTTTTT | CASSKERGKSGELFF | . | TRBJ2-2 | . | TRBV21-1
TGCGCCAGCAGCCAATACAGGGCTTATGGCTACACCTTC | CASSQYRAYGYTF | . | TRBJ1-2 | . | TRBV4-3
TGCGCCAGCAGCCAGGACAGGGGGCGAAACACTGAAGCTTTCTTT | CASSQDRGRNTEAFF | . | TRBJ1-1 | TRBD1 | TRBV4-3
TGTGCCAGCCTCAGCCCGGGACAGGGTGTGCAGTACTTC | CASLSPGQGVQYF | . | TRBJ2-7 | TRBD1 | TRBV7-2
TGTGCCAGCAGCTTCCCCCTTCAGGGTTCACCCCTCCACTTT | CASSFPLQGSPLHF | . | TRBJ1-6 | . | TRBV7-9